This T cell receptor (beta chain) was sequenced during a study of low-dose radiotherapy and immunotherapy resistance in tumors. The overall study: A total of 13 Gy over 26 weeks was given to Cohort 2 as 1 Gy per fraction every two weeks. Every two weeks, the protocol called for intravenous cyclophosphamide at 200 mg/m2. It was given one day before each radiation and immunotherapy administration.

TRAV- and TRBV-specific primers primed first-strand cDNA, covering alpha and beta chains. Both a constant-region primer and a V-primer adapter served to amplify TCRs across 20 to 25 PCR cycles. With in vitro transcription, the isolated mRNA was amplified. TCRdb independently ran MiXCR on the reads; one entry per CDR3 protein. The data hold 11,000 to 15,000 distinct CDR3 sequences, with roughly half observed a single time. J lost 5 bases, V lost 3 bases, and 13 bases had no gene match. This CDR3 has 16 amino acids. CDR1 is MDHEN, CDR2 SYDVKM, per germline. This clonotype appeared a few times. The V call is TRBV28, the J call TRBJ2-7; TRBD2 matches 7 bases. This sequence was found in a human donor with advanced metastatic prostate, ovarian, gallbladder or colorectal cancer (not recorded which). This table probably holds off-target reads from a library built for another chain. The CDR3 loop is CASSFPFWTSLNEQYF. Written as DNA, the CDR3 is TGTGCCAGCAGTTTTCCATTTTGGACTAGTCTCAACGAGCAGTACTTC.